The rows below give T cell receptor beta chains drawn from one sample of a study of spatial heterogeneity in lung cancer. TCRdb re-derived calls from the 5' RACE reads in MiXCR, one entry per CDR3 protein. The sample yields about 100,000 distinct CDR3 sequences, approximately 19% seen once. The material was PBMCs, obtained at follow-up. The receptors here all came from a male donor with early-stage non-small cell lung cancer. The conserved cysteine and the conserved F or W are not part of the CDR3 here.

V gene,J gene,CDR3 protein
TRBV10-3,TRBJ1-4,AISRSDAGEKLF
TRBV12-3/TRBV12-4,TRBJ2-7,ASSSVGHLKQY
TRBV6-1,TRBJ2-3,ASTRSVRDTQY
TRBV19,TRBJ1-5,ASSRVRQASNQPQH
TRBV20-1,TRBJ2-7,SASDGTGRYEQY
TRBV6-2/TRBV6-3,TRBJ2-2,ASSRPGLAVTGELF
TRBV20-1,TRBJ1-5,SASISGGERQPQH
TRBV7-6,TRBJ2-3,ASSTQSYVSTDTQY
TRBV14,TRBJ1-1,ASSLRDRGFAEAF
TRBV20-1,TRBJ2-6,SARLAGANVLT
TRBV15,TRBJ1-4,ATSRDQGAVSEKLF
TRBV5-1,TRBJ2-2,ASSRVDRNTGELF
TRBV5-4,TRBJ1-4,ASSLASGTGSGSREKLF
TRBV30,TRBJ2-7,AWSETGMGAEQY
TRBV9,TRBJ2-1,ASSVASGLSSYNEQF
TRBV4-1,TRBJ2-1,ASRMGLADYTGNEQF
TRBV19,TRBJ1-5,ASSMGQGIQPQH
TRBV20-1,TRBJ2-5,SAGGPTTSLVRETQY
TRBV4-3,TRBJ2-3,ASSQDAWADTQY
TRBV4-1,TRBJ2-3,ASSQTSYTDTQY
TRBV6-5,TRBJ2-7,ASRNAGTGGHEQD
TRBV13,TRBJ2-5,ASSLKSGQETQY
TRBV10-1,TRBJ1-1,ASSDSLGTEAF
TRBV20-1,TRBJ1-5,STSVASGGNQPQH
TRBV6-6,TRBJ1-4,ASSNTGAKNEKLF
TRBV6-1,TRBJ1-1,ASSTGPWTEAF
TRBV12-3/TRBV12-4,TRBJ1-4,ASQPPPRGKSTNEKLF
TRBV11-2,TRBJ2-1,ASSFNRWDYNEQF
TRBV6-1,TRBJ1-5,ASSEERGHQPQH
TRBV18,TRBJ1-3,ASSLIRDSRNTIY
TRBV7-2,TRBJ1-2,ASSPRWGQTNYGYT
TRBV9,TRBJ2-6,ASSVQDGSGANVLT
TRBV10-3,TRBJ2-1,AARREEPMNEQF